The source of this T cell receptor (beta chain) is a study of T cell responses to AZD1222 COVID-19 vaccine. The V gene lost 6 bases and the J gene lost 2 bases, with 12 bases spanning the gap. Germline values: CDR1 MRHNA, CDR2 SNTAGT. This CDR3 comprises 14 residues. Concerning this clone itself: Its antigen is still unknown.

Generated by immunoSEQ multiplex PCR, the TCRdb table keeps only in-frame clones and is missing some. Of around 29,000 clones in the sample, 93% were seen once. Study-level results: Spike-specific TCR breadth and depth both grew after two AZD1222 doses. Seropositive at baseline were only 5 to 7 AZD1222 recipients.

The sample in question was peripheral blood, obtained on day 0 of AZD1222 vaccination. The chain links TRBV6-4 to TRBJ2-3, with a possible D match to TRBD2 (5 bases). The source is an adult in good health. CDR3 protein: CASRLASDTDTQYF. CDR3 bases: TGTGCCAGCAGGCTAGCTTCCGACACAGATACGCAGTATTTT.